This T cell receptor (beta chain) was identified in a study of T cells in Graves' hyperthyroidism and ophthalmopathy. Template material for amplifying TCR beta CDR3 regions consisted of RNA transcripts. Researchers ran a first-round RT-PCR on the TCR CDR3 using the HTBI primer set. Via MiXCR, TCRdb re-called the multiplex PCR reads, giving one row per CDR3 protein. The sample has hundreds of thousands of distinct CDR3 sequences, about 14% seen once. A NOSPECS grade of at least 4, a Clinical Activity Score of at least 3 and duration under 3 months were recorded in ophthalmopathy patients. V was clipped by 4 bases and J by 1 base; unmatched bases: 5. This CDR3 contains 16 residues. Germline loops: CDR1 MNHEY, CDR2 SVGEGT. The table lists this clonotype with a few counts.

This sequence was found in a woman aged 45-65 years with Graves' ophthalmopathy. The J gene is TRBJ2-5, the V gene TRBV6-2 or TRBV6-3; TRBD2 matches at 11 bases. Sequencing was done on a sample of blood. The CDR3 sequence: CASSFPGLAAQETQYF. The CDR3 coding sequence is TGTGCCAGCAGTTTCCCGGGACTAGCGGCCCAAGAGACCCAGTACTTC.